Below are 18 T cell receptor beta chains sequenced from a single sample in a study of T-cell reconstitution after alpha-beta-depleted transplantation in children. The TCRbeta library incorporated unique molecular identifiers. TCRdb reprocessed the PCR reads via MiXCR and lists one record per CDR3 protein. In the table there are more than 85,000 distinct CDR3 sequences, approximately 10% of which are singletons. The material was PBMCs from the stem cell graft donor, obtained from the stem cell graft. Receptors were obtained from a human donor who donated a stem cell graft to a child with acute lymphoblastic leukemia.

This clonotype was seen at least ten times. This chain uses TRBV24-1 with TRBJ2-5; no firm D call. Germline-derived CDR1 and CDR2 are KGHDR and SFDVKD. CDR3 size: 15 residues. V shed 4 bases and J shed 2 bases, with 13 bases lying between them. CDR3 DNA: TGTGCCACCAGTGAGACCCAGCAGCTTCAAGAGACCCAGTACTTC. Amino acids: CATSETQQLQETQYF.

There are many counts of this clonotype. The chain is built from TRBV27 and TRBJ2-1, with TRBD2 matching 12 bases. Trimming at V came to 0 bases and at J to 15 bases, leaving 15 bases not matched to a gene. Germline V gene lookup returns CDR1 MNHEY and CDR2 SMNVEV (reference sequence). The CDR3 is made up of 17 amino acids. CDR3 DNA: TGTGCCAGCAGTTTATCGACTGATACTAGCGGGGGGCCTTTACTGTTCTTC. Protein product: CASSLSTDTSGGPLLFF.

This clonotype has at least ten counts. The chain uses TRBV12-3 or TRBV12-4 and TRBJ2-7; D is unclear. V was clipped by 1 base and J by 0 bases, with 7 bases between them. The CDR3 contains 14 residues. The CDR3 sequence is CASSLEAASYEQYF. As DNA, the CDR3 is TGTGCCAGCAGTTTAGAGGCGGCCTCCTACGAGCAGTACTTC.

The sample holds many counts of this clonotype. The chain uses TRBV11-1 and TRBJ2-6; tentatively, D is TRBD2 (6 bases). The CDR3 sequence is 18 residues long. Germline loops: CDR1 SGHAT, CDR2 FQDESV (reference sequence). Trimming stripped 5 bases from V and 0 bases from J, with 17 bases between. The chain's CDR3 is CASSPSRDSSSGANVLTF. The CDR3 bases are TGTGCCAGCAGCCCTTCACGGGACTCCAGCTCTGGGGCCAACGTCCTGACTTTC.

This clonotype was seen many times. V usage is TRBV20-1 and J usage is TRBJ2-5; a weak D match, TRBD2 (6 bases). Germline V gene sequence: CDR1 DFQATT, CDR2 SNEGSKA (reference sequence). V was clipped by 7 bases and J by 0 bases, with 15 bases between them. CDR3 length equals 14 residues. Here the CDR3 reads CSVKLRDYQETQYF. DNA for the CDR3: TGCAGTGTTAAGCTGCGGGATTACCAAGAGACCCAGTACTTC.

As concerns this clonotype: With a much larger clone just one base away, this may be a read error. This chain links TRBV24-1 with TRBJ2-3; no clear D. The closer fit of TRBJ1-5 to the DNA end suggests the J call may be wrong. CDR1 is KGHDR and CDR2 is SFDVKD in the germline V gene. This CDR3 contains 13 residues. The CDR3 spells CATSGSSTDTQHF. The CDR3 DNA follows: TGTGCCACCAGTGGCAGTTCCACGGATACGCAGCATTTT.

This clonotype was seen at least ten times. The chain employs TRBV3-1 and TRBJ1-6; D possibly corresponds to TRBD1 (5 bases). This CDR3 is 15 amino acids long. Between the trimmed V and J ends, which lost 1 base and 8 bases, there was a span of 12 bases. The germline V gene has CDR1 LGHDT and CDR2 YNNKEL (reference sequence). CDR3 DNA: TGTGCCAGCAGCCAAGTCGGGGGAGGGGATTCACCCCTCCACTTT. Its translation: CASSQVGGGDSPLHF.

This clonotype was seen ten or more times. This chain connects TRBV12-3 or TRBV12-4 to TRBJ1-5; D call uncertain. V shed 3 bases and J shed 0 bases, with 6 bases lying between them. This CDR3 spans 14 amino acids. The CDR3 coding sequence is TGTGCCAGCAGTTTTACAGTTAGCAATCAGCCCCAGCATTTT. This encodes CASSFTVSNQPQHF.

This clonotype showed up many times. The V and J genes are TRBV12-3 or TRBV12-4 and TRBJ2-1; D assignment may be TRBD1 or TRBD2 (6 bases each). V was shortened by 5 bases and J by 7 bases, with 9 bases between the two germline ends. The CDR3 is 12 amino acids. DNA of the CDR3: TGTGCCAGCAGTCGGGGGCAAAATGAGCAGTTCTTC. This sequence encodes CASSRGQNEQFF.

This clonotype was seen ten or more times. The rearrangement uses TRBV9 and TRBJ2-2; 7 bases agree with TRBD1. CDR3 length: 15 residues. The germline CDR1 and CDR2 sequences are SGDLS and YYNGEE. V shed 0 bases, J shed 1 base, and the junction held 0 bases outside the gene matches. The CDR3 here is CASSVGTGNTGELFF. The CDR3 region has the DNA TGTGCCAGCAGCGTAGGGACAGGGAACACCGGGGAGCTGTTTTTT.

Ten or more counts support this clonotype. The V gene is TRBV7-2, the J gene TRBJ2-7; the match to TRBD1 covers 7 bases. V was pared by 5 bases and J by 2 bases, with 6 bases of the junction left unmatched. The CDR3 loop spans 14 amino acids. Germline-derived CDR1 and CDR2 are SGHTA and FQGNSA. The CDR3 protein is CASSLDRATYEQYF. For the CDR3, the DNA is TGTGCCAGCAGCCTAGACAGGGCAACCTACGAGCAGTACTTC.

This clonotype was seen many times. The rearrangement uses TRBV3-1 and TRBJ1-2; no firm D call. Trimming took 4 bases from V and 8 from J, leaving 26 bases between them. There are 17 residues in the CDR3. Germline assignment: CDR1 LGHDT and CDR2 YNNKEL (reference sequence). The CDR3 loop is CASSRGSLMDRAYGYTF. Here the CDR3 DNA reads TGTGCCAGCAGCCGCGGGAGTCTCATGGATCGGGCTTACGGCTACACCTTC.

This clonotype was seen ten or more times. The genes are TRBV5-1 and TRBJ2-1, with D possibly matching TRBD2 (6 bases). Trimming took off 0 bases at V and 5 bases at J, with 12 bases between the two ends. The germline gives CDR1 SGHRS, CDR2 YFSETQ. The CDR3 covers 15 residues. CDR3 protein: CASSLAGVGNNEQFF. The CDR3 DNA reads as TGCGCCAGCAGCTTGGCGGGAGTCGGGAACAATGAGCAGTTCTTC. Combining the CDR3 with reference TRBV5-1 and TRBJ2-1 gives the whole variable domain KAGVTQTPRYLIKTRGQQVTLSCSPISGHRSVSWYQQTPGQGLQFLFEYFSETQRNKGNFPGRFSGRQFSNSRSEMNVSTLELGDSALYLCASSLAGVGNNEQFFGPGTRLTVL.

The table lists this clonotype with many counts. The chain couples TRBV3-1 to TRBJ1-2, with D uncertain. Trimming left V 8 bases short and J 7 bases short, with 17 bases between. From germline, CDR1 is LGHDT and CDR2 YNNKEL (reference sequence). The length of the CDR3 is 13 residues. CDR3 protein: CASGAERMGGYTF. CDR3 sequence (DNA): TGTGCCAGCGGAGCTGAGAGGATGGGTGGCTACACCTTC.

This clonotype has more than one count but fewer than ten. The V and J genes are TRBV7-2 and TRBJ1-3; weak D call: TRBD1 (6 bases). Germline V gives CDR1 SGHTA, CDR2 FQGNSA. The CDR3 covers 16 residues. V shed 0 bases and J shed 1 base, with 10 bases lying between them. Here the CDR3 reads CASSLARTDSGNTIYF. CDR3 nucleotide sequence: TGTGCCAGCAGCTTAGCCAGGACAGATTCTGGAAACACCATATATTTT.

This clonotype was observed many times. The chain's CDR3 is CASSQTGTFDGYTF. The CDR3 nucleotides are TGCGCCAGCAGCCAAACCGGGACCTTTGATGGCTACACCTTC. This chain links TRBV5-1 with TRBJ1-2, with a weak D call TRBD1 (5 bases). Per germline, CDR1 SGHRS and CDR2 YFSETQ. The ends were cut back, 4 bases at V and 6 bases at J, with 16 bases in the middle. The CDR3 is 14 residues long.

This clonotype showed up many times. CDR3 bases: TGTGCCAGCAGCCCAGGGTTAGCGGGGGCCGGGGAGCTGTTTTTT. It codes for CASSPGLAGAGELFF. The rearrangement joins TRBV7-6 to TRBJ2-2; 9 bases match TRBD2. This CDR3 spans 15 amino acids. The junction had 7 bases not matched to a gene; V was cut back by 5 bases and J by 6 bases. Germline-derived CDR1 and CDR2 are SGHVS and FNYEAQ.

This clonotype showed up many times. This chain joins TRBV9 and TRBJ1-3; D is uncertain. With 0 bases removed from V and 11 bases from J, the gap between germline ends came to 15 bases. The germline CDR1 and CDR2 sequences are SGDLS and YYNGEE. The length of the CDR3 is 14 residues. In DNA, the CDR3 is TGTGCCAGCAGCGTAGAGGTCAGGCGAAGTCCCATATATTTT. This gives the protein CASSVEVRRSPIYF.